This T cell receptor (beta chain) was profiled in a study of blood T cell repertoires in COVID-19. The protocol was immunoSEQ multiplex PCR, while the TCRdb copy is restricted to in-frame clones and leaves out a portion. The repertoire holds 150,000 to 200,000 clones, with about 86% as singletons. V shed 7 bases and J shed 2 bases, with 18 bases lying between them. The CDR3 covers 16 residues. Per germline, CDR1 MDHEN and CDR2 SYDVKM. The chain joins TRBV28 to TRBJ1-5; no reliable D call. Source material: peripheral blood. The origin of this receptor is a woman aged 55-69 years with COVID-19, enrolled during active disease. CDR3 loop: CASTLTGVRGNQPQHF. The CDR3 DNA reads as TGTGCCAGCACCCTAACCGGGGTACGGGGCAATCAGCCCCAGCATTTT.